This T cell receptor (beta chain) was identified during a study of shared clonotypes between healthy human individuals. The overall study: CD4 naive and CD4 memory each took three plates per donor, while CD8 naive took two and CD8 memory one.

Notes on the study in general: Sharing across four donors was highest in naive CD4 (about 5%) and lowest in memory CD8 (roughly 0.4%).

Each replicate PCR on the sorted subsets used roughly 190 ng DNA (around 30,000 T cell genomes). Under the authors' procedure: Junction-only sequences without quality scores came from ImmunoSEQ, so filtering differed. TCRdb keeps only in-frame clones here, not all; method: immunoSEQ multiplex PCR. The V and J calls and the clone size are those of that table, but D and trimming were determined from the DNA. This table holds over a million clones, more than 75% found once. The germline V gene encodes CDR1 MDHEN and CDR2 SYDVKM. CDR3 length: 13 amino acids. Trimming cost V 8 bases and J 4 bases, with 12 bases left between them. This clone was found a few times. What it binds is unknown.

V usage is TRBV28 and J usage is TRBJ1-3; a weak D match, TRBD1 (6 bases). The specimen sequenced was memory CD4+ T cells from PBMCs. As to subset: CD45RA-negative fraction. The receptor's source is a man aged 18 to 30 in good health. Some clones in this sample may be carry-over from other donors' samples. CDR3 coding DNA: TGTGCCAGCCGAAAGGGGGGGGGAAACACCATATATTTT. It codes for CASRKGGGNTIYF.